The clone carrying this T cell receptor beta chain was counted only a few times. Its specificity is unknown. A much larger clone lies a single base off, so this may be a read error. The input was 450 to 500 ng total RNA; TCR beta cDNA was made from it with a constant-region primer. Generation of the TCR beta libraries relied on three nested multiplex PCR rounds using slightly modified ARM-PCR. Rounds one and two of PCR, each of 10 cycles, were primed with TRBV1-TRBV30 forward primers and a C-beta reverse primer. Each CDR3 protein is one row after TCRdb ran MiXCR on the multiplex PCR reads. This sample carries tens of thousands of distinct CDR3 sequences, approximately 71% of them seen once, and the ten largest clones take 37%. This sample was included in a study of tumor-infiltrating lymphocytes in primary liver carcinoma. Looking at the study overall: Sample counts of productive TCRbeta reads spanned roughly 3.5 to 7.5 million; these counts were similar across tissue types.

This CDR3 region has 14 residues. CDR1 is MDHEN, CDR2 SYDVKM, per germline. The V and J ends lost 11 bases and 7 bases respectively, with 23 bases between them. Co-extraction yielded RNA and DNA from roughly 21-30 mg of unsorted bulk tissue. Each participant had primary liver carcinoma, and surgical resection was the treatment. Study outcomes and limitations: Compared with blood, tumor repertoires held significantly more in their top 250 clones. Among the pair types, tumor region pairs showed more overlap than tumor-adjacent and tumor-blood pairs.

The J gene is TRBJ2-5, the V gene TRBV28; either TRBD1 or TRBD2 may fit D (5 bases each). The sequencing input was tumor-adjacent normal liver tissue. The receptor was isolated from a middle-aged man with primary liver carcinoma and hepatitis B virus infection. The CDR3 protein is CAGSYSGAPGTQYF. CDR3 nucleotides: TGTGCCGGCTCTTATTCCGGGGCCCCAGGGACCCAGTACTTC.